The 26 T cell receptor beta chains presented below share a single source sample, sequenced in a study of T cell repertoires in cytomegalovirus infection. TCRdb reprocessed the reads with MiXCR, giving one entry per CDR3 protein. This sample has just under 550,000 distinct CDR3 sequences; roughly 29% occur once, and the top ten carry around 13%. The sequencing sample was made of PBMCs. The receptor source for this set is a human donor in good health (CMV status not recorded). Some clones in this sample may be carry-over from other donors' samples.

This clonotype was picked up many times. The chain has TRBV7-2 and TRBJ1-3; D not resolved. V was pared by 6 bases and J by 2 bases, with 5 bases between. Germline V CDR1 and CDR2: SGHTA, FQGNSA. The CDR3 covers 12 residues. The CDR3 here is CASRITGNTIYF. CDR3 sequence (DNA): TGTGCCAGCAGGATAACTGGAAACACCATATATTTT.

This clonotype was detected a few times. V and J are TRBV19 and TRBJ2-5; D is unresolved. Looked up from germline, CDR1 is LNHDA and CDR2 is SQIVND (reference sequence). V lost 4 bases and J 4 bases, leaving 13 bases between the germline ends. The CDR3 runs 14 residues. The CDR3 loop is CASSTSVFSETQYF. The CDR3 region has the DNA TGTGCCAGTAGTACTTCGGTCTTTTCAGAGACCCAGTACTTC.

This clonotype was counted only a few times. The chain has TRBV10-3 and TRBJ2-1; the D gene is possibly TRBD1 (5 bases). CDR1 is ENHRY, CDR2 SYGVKD, per germline. V was clipped by 6 bases and J by 6 bases, with 12 bases between them. There are 13 residues in the CDR3. This CDR3 reads CAISRETANEQFF. The CDR3 DNA sequence: TGTGCCATCAGCCGAGAGACAGCCAATGAGCAGTTCTTC.

This clonotype was counted only a few times. The chain joins TRBV5-4 to TRBJ2-3; 16 bases are a match to TRBD2. The V and J ends lost 4 bases and 5 bases, in that order; junction bases with no gene match: 10. CDR1 is SGHNT and CDR2 is YYREEE in the germline V gene (reference sequence). This CDR3 region has 18 residues. The CDR3 nucleotides read TGTGCCAGCAGCCCAAGGGGACTAGCGGGAGGGCAAGGAGATACGCAGTATTTT. Its protein product is CASSPRGLAGGQGDTQYF.

The rearrangement links TRBV6-2 or TRBV6-3 to TRBJ2-4; D might be TRBD1 or TRBD2, each matching 5 bases. Trimming pared 4 bases from V and 7 bases from J, leaving 11 bases between. The germline CDR1 and CDR2 sequences are MNHEY and SVGEGT. CDR3 size: 13 residues. The CDR3 sequence: CASSWWGSNIQYF. The DNA for the CDR3 is TGTGCCAGCAGTTGGTGGGGGTCGAACATTCAGTACTTC.

The CDR3, as DNA: TGTGCCAGCAGCTTCCTTCTAGCCTGGGAGACCCAGTACTTC. It codes for CASSFLLAWETQYF. The chain combines TRBV7-2 with TRBJ2-5, with D possibly matching TRBD2 (5 bases). The germline CDR1 and CDR2 sequences are SGHTA and FQGNSA. V lost 3 bases and J lost 5, with 13 bases in between. The CDR3 spans 14 residues.

In its sample, this clonotype was seen a few times. This chain connects TRBV7-2 to TRBJ2-3; D remains unclear. Trimming shortened V by 6 bases and J by 2 bases, and 9 bases separated the two germline ends. The length of the CDR3 is 13 residues. From germline, CDR1 is SGHTA and CDR2 FQGNSA. CDR3 sequence reads: CASRSLDTDTQYF. DNA of the CDR3: TGTGCCAGCAGATCCCTCGACACAGATACGCAGTATTTT.

As for this clonotype: The conserved closing phenylalanine or tryptophan is absent in this CDR3, likely reflecting a read error. This sequence joins TRBV6-8 and TRBJ2-3; weak D call: TRBD1 (5 bases). From germline, CDR1 is MNHGY and CDR2 SAAAGT. The CDR3 is 14 residues long. The V end was cut by 4 bases, the J end by 5 bases, with 13 bases between. The CDR3 nucleotides read TGTGCCAGCAGTTTAGCCCGACAGATAGATACGCAGTATTAT. As protein: CASSLARQIDTQYY.

There are a few counts of this clonotype. The chain links TRBV30 to TRBJ2-1, with D tentatively TRBD1 (6 bases). V lost 1 base, J lost 5 bases, and 9 bases lay in between. CDR1 is GTSNPN and CDR2 is SVGIG in the germline V gene (reference sequence). This CDR3 region has 13 residues. CDR3 in DNA: TGTGCCTGGAGTGCCTCAGGGGACAATGAGCAGTTCTTC. Translated: CAWSASGDNEQFF.

The gene calls are TRBV7-2 and TRBJ1-2; D possibly corresponds to TRBD1 (6 bases). CDR1 and CDR2 from the germline V gene are SGHTA and FQGNSA. Trimming stripped 5 bases from V and 4 bases from J, with 11 bases between. The CDR3 totals 13 residues. CDR3 nucleotides: TGTGCCAGCAGCGGCGACAGGAGCTATGGCTACACCTTC. Translation gives CASSGDRSYGYTF.

At least ten counts were recorded for this clonotype. This rearrangement joins TRBV11-1 to TRBJ2-3, with no clear D. The CDR3 totals 12 residues. Germline-derived CDR1 and CDR2 are SGHAT and FQDESV (reference sequence). The V end lost 5 bases, the J end lost 2 bases, and 5 bases lay between the germline ends. DNA of the CDR3: TGTGCCAGCAGCATACCCACAGATACGCAGTATTTT. Protein product: CASSIPTDTQYF.

This clonotype turned up a few times. This chain connects TRBV20-1 to TRBJ2-7; TRBD1 matches at 7 bases. Germline CDR1 and CDR2: DFQATT and SNEGSKA (reference sequence). The CDR3 is 13 residues long. Germline trimming cut 4 bases from V and 3 bases from J; bases unmatched to any gene: 6. The CDR3 sequence is CSATQGILYEQYV. The CDR3 nucleotides read TGCAGTGCTACACAGGGGATTCTCTACGAGCAGTACGTC.

V and J are TRBV24-1 and TRBJ2-1; TRBD1 is a possible D gene (6 bases). Germline V gene data show CDR1 as KGHDR and CDR2 as SFDVKD. The CDR3 consists of 14 residues. V lost 1 base to trimming and J lost 5 bases, with 8 bases between them. CDR3 protein: CATSDFEGDNEQFF. The CDR3 DNA follows: TGTGCCACCAGTGATTTTGAGGGGGACAATGAGCAGTTCTTC.

The chain joins TRBV2 to TRBJ2-1; the D is unclear. Trimming took off 7 bases at V and 9 bases at J, with 22 bases between the two ends. The CDR3 spans 15 residues. CDR1 and CDR2 (germline): SNHLY, FYNNEI. The CDR3 DNA is TGTGCCAGCACAACAAGCGTGTATGGGGTATTTGAGCAGTTCTTC. Amino acids: CASTTSVYGVFEQFF.

This clonotype was seen ten or more times. The chain uses TRBV7-2 and TRBJ2-3, with TRBD2 matching 9 bases. The CDR3 length is 14 residues. The V segment lost 7 bases and the J segment 1 base; nucleotides outside the gene matches: 3. The germline gives CDR1 SGHTA, CDR2 FQGNSA. The CDR3 loop is CASTRTSGTDTQYF. The CDR3, as DNA: TGTGCCAGCACCAGGACTAGCGGCACAGATACGCAGTATTTT.

V usage is TRBV20-1 and J usage is TRBJ2-1; no firm D call. The V gene's germline CDR1 is DFQATT and CDR2 SNEGSKA (reference sequence). V lost 0 bases and J lost 1, with 7 bases in between. This CDR3 is 14 amino acids long. This CDR3 is CSAREDSSYNEQFF. The DNA of the CDR3 is TGCAGTGCTAGAGAAGATAGTTCCTACAATGAGCAGTTCTTC.

The chain combines TRBV10-3 with TRBJ2-7; D is possibly TRBD1 (6 bases). The CDR3 length is 14 residues. Germline CDR1 reads ENHRY; CDR2 reads SYGVKD. V lost 3 bases and J 2 bases, leaving 11 bases between the germline ends. CDR3 coding DNA: TGTGCCATCAGTGACAAAGGGGGAGCCTACGAGCAGTACGTC. Protein: CAISDKGGAYEQYV.

In its sample, this clonotype was seen a few times. V is TRBV5-6 and J is TRBJ1-2, with TRBD1 as a possible D gene (5 bases). The CDR3 is 16 residues long. V gave up 0 bases and J gave up 0 bases, with 12 bases separating them. CDR1 is SGHDT, CDR2 YYEEEE, per germline. The CDR3: CASSLVGGSANYGYTF. In DNA form, the CDR3 reads TGTGCCAGCAGCTTGGTTGGGGGATCAGCTAACTATGGCTACACCTTC. Full variable domain (outside the CDR3, taken from reference TRBV5-6 and TRBJ1-2): DAGVTQSPTHLIKTRGQQVTLRCSPKSGHDTVSWYQQALGQGPQFIFQYYEEEERQRGNFPDRFSGHQFPNYSSELNVNALLLGDSALYLCASSLVGGSANYGYTFGSGTRLTVV.

J is TRBJ2-1 and V is TRBV10-3; TRBD2 agrees at 7 bases. The CDR3 is 14 amino acids. With V trimmed by 4 bases and J by 7 bases, 7 bases remained unmatched. Germline V gene sequence: CDR1 ENHRY, CDR2 SYGVKD. CDR3 sequence: CAISARDYQNEQFF. The CDR3 DNA is TGTGCCATCAGTGCTAGGGACTACCAGAATGAGCAGTTCTTC.

The V gene is TRBV20-1, the J gene TRBJ2-5; a weak D match, TRBD2 (6 bases). CDR1 DFQATT and CDR2 SNEGSKA come from the germline V gene (reference sequence). Between the trimmed V and J ends, which lost 0 bases and 2 bases, there was a span of 10 bases. The CDR3 spans 14 residues. The CDR3 protein is CSARDWGGQETQYF. The DNA of the CDR3 is TGCAGTGCTAGAGATTGGGGAGGACAAGAGACCCAGTACTTC.

The V call is TRBV12-3 or TRBV12-4, the J call TRBJ1-1; TRBD1 agrees at 11 bases. The length of the CDR3 is 15 residues. V lost 5 bases and J lost 6; bases outside the gene matches: 8. The CDR3 DNA is TGTGCCAGCAGTCGAGGACAGGGGGCCAACGCTGAAGCTTTCTTT. Protein sequence: CASSRGQGANAEAFF.

The chain carries TRBV7-3 and TRBJ2-5; TRBD1 is a possible D gene (6 bases). The CDR3 covers 15 residues. Trimming removed 3 bases at V and 1 base at J, with 12 bases between. Germline V gene lookup returns CDR1 SGHTA and CDR2 FQGTGA. The CDR3 reads CASSFRGISQETQYF. DNA of the CDR3: TGTGCCAGCAGCTTCAGGGGTATCAGCCAAGAGACCCAGTACTTC. Drawing the rest from reference TRBV7-3 and TRBJ2-5, the complete variable domain is GAGVSQTPSNKVTEKGKYVELRCDPISGHTALYWYRQSLGQGPEFLIYFQGTGAADDSGLPNDRFFAVRPEGSVSTLKIQRTERGDSAVYLCASSFRGISQETQYFGPGTRLLVL.

The chain has TRBV10-1 and TRBJ2-2, with 8 nucleotides matching TRBD2. In germline, CDR1 is WNHNN, CDR2 SYGVQD (reference sequence). The CDR3 runs to 18 residues. V lost 0 bases and J lost 1; bases outside the gene matches: 7. The DNA for the CDR3 is TGCGCCAGCAGTGAGTCTCGGCGCCTAGCGGGGAACACCGGGGAGCTGTTTTTT. Translated, it gives CASSESRRLAGNTGELFF.

Here the CDR3 DNA reads TGTGCCAGTAGTATAAGACAGAACACCGGGGAGCTGTTTTTT. The encoded protein is CASSIRQNTGELFF. The chain joins TRBV19 to TRBJ2-2; D not certain. The germline V gene has CDR1 LNHDA and CDR2 SQIVND (reference sequence). Trimming stripped 2 bases from V and 1 base from J, with 5 bases between. The CDR3 is made up of 14 amino acids.

The genes are TRBV6-2 or TRBV6-3 and TRBJ2-5; 8 positions agree with TRBD2. This CDR3 region has 15 residues. CDR1 is MNHEY and CDR2 is SVGEGT in the germline V gene. J was trimmed by 3 bases and V by 4 bases; bases with no gene match: 7. CDR3 coding DNA: TGTGCCAGCAGTTCGCTGAGGACTAGCAAAGAGACCCAGTACTTC. As protein: CASSSLRTSKETQYF.

This clonotype has just a few counts. This chain joins TRBV19 and TRBJ1-1; D gene ambiguous. CDR1 is LNHDA and CDR2 is SQIVND in the germline V gene (reference sequence). V was clipped by 4 bases and J by 1 base, with 7 bases between them. CDR3 length: 13 amino acids. The CDR3 is CASSTHWNTEAFF. The CDR3 bases are TGTGCCAGTAGTACCCACTGGAACACTGAAGCTTTCTTT.